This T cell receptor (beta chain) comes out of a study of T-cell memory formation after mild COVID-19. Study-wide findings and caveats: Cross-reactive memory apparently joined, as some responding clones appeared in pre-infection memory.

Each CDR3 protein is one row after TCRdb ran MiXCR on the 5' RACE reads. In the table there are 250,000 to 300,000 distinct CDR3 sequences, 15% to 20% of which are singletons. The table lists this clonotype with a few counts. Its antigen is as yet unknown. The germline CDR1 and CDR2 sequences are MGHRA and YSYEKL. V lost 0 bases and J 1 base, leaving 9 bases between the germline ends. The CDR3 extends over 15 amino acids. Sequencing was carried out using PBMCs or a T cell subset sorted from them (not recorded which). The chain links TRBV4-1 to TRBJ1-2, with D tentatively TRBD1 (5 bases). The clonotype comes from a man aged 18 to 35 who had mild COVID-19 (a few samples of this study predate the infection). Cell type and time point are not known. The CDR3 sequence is CASSQDREFNYGYTF. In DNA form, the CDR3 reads TGCGCCAGCAGCCAAGACAGGGAATTTAACTATGGCTACACCTTC.